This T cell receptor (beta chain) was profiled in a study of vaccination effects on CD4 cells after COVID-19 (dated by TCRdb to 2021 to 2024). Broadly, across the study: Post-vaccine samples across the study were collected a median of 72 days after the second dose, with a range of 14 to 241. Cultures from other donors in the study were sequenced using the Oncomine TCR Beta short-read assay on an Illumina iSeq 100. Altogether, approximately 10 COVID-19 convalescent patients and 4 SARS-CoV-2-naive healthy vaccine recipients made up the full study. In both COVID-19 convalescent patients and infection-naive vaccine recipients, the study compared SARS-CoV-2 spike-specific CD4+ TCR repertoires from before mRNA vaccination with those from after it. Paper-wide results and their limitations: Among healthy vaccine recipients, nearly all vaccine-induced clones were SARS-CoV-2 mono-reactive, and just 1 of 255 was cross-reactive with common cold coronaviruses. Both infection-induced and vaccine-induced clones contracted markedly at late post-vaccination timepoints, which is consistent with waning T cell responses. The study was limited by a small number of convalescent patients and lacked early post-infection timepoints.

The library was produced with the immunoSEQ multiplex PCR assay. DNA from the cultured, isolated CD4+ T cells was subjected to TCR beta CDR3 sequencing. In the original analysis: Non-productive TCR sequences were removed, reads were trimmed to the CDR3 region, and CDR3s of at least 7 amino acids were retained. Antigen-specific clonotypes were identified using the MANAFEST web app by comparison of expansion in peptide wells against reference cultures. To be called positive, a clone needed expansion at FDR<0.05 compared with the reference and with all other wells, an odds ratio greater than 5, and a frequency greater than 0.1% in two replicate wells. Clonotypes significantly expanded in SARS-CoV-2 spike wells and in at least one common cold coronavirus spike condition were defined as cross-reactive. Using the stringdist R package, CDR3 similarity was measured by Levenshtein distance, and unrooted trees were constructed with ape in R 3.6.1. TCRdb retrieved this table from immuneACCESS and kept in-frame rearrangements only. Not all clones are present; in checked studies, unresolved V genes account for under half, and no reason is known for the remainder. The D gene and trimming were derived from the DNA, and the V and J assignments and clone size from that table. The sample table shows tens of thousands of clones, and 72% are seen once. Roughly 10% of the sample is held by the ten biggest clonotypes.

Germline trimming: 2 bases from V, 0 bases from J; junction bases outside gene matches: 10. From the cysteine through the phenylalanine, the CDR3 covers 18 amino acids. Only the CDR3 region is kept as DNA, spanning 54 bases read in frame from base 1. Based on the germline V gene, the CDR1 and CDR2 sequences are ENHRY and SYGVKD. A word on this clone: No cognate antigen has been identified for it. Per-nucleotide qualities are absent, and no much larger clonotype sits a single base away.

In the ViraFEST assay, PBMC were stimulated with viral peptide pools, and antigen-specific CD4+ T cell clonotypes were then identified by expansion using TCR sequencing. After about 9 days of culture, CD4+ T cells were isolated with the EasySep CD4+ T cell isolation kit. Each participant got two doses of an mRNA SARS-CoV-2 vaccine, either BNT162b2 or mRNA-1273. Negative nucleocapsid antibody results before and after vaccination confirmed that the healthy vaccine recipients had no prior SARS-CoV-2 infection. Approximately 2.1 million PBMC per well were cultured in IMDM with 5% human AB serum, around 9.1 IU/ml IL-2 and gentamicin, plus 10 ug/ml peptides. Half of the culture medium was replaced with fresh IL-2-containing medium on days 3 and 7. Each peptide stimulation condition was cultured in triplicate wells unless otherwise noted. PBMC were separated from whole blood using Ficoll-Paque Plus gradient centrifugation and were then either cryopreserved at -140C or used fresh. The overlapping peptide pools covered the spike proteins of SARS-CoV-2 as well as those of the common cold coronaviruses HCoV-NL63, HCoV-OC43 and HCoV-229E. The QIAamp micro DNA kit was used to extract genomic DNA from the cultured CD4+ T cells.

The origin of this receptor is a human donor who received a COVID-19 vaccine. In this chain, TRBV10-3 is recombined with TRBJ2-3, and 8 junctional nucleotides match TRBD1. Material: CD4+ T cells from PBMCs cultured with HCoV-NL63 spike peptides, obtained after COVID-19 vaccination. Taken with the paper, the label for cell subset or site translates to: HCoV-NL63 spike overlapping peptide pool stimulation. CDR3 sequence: CAISEDKTGGVSTDTQYF. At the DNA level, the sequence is TGTGCCATCAGTGAGGATAAAACAGGGGGTGTTAGCACAGATACGCAGTATTTT.